This record covers a single T cell receptor (beta chain). The CDR3 has 16 amino acids. The germline gives CDR1 LNHDA, CDR2 SQIVND (reference sequence). Trimming cost V 3 bases and J 0 bases, with 9 bases left between them. This entry is derived from a study of blood T cell repertoires in COVID-19. Study-level information: Sites in the United States, Italy and Spain provided acute and convalescent COVID-19 samples.

Under the authors' procedure: How many nucleated cells were present was estimated from reference gene primer amplification. Method: immunoSEQ multiplex PCR; TCRdb's copy keeps in-frame clones and lacks some. The D gene and trimming were derived from the DNA, and the V and J assignments and clone size from that table. The table has roughly 140,000 clones, approximately 80% seen once. The sample taken for sequencing was peripheral blood. The gene calls are TRBV19 and TRBJ1-6; maybe TRBD1 (5 bases). This receptor was obtained from a human donor with acute or convalescent COVID-19. The donor label of this sample is uncertain. CDR3 protein: CASSMGDYSYNSPLHF. The CDR3 DNA sequence: TGTGCCAGTAGTATGGGGGACTACTCCTATAATTCACCCCTCCACTTT.